A selection of T cell receptor beta chains follows, all from one sample in a study of blood T cell repertoires in COVID-19. The method was immunoSEQ multiplex PCR; TCRdb's version includes in-frame clones alone and lacks a portion of them. The sample has roughly 140,000 clones, roughly 85% seen once. The specimen sequenced was peripheral blood. These receptors were obtained from an older man with acute or convalescent COVID-19. Both conserved end residues are part of each CDR3. The order of the fields is D gene, clone size, J gene, V gene, CDR3 protein, CDR3 DNA. The D gene is left open where the match is weak. Clone size is given for some rows only: seen once, a few or many times, or a class if the clone is expanded.

D: TRBD1; size: -; J: TRBJ2-7; V: TRBV7-2; CDR3: CASSADRGSSEQYF; DNA: TGTGCCAGCAGCGCGGACAGGGGATCTTCCGAGCAGTACTTC
D: -; size: -; J: TRBJ2-2; V: TRBV29-1; CDR3: CSVEEGTSHTGELFF; DNA: TGCAGCGTTGAAGAGGGTACTAGCCACACCGGGGAGCTGTTTTTT
D: TRBD1; size: -; J: TRBJ2-3; V: TRBV7-6; CDR3: CASSSDRGGREDTQYF; DNA: TGTGCCAGCAGCTCGGACAGGGGAGGGAGGGAAGATACGCAGTATTTT
D: TRBD2; size: -; J: TRBJ2-1; V: TRBV19; CDR3: CASSMVASGYNEQFF; DNA: TGTGCCAGTAGTATGGTGGCTAGCGGGTACAATGAGCAGTTCTTC
D: TRBD2; size: -; J: TRBJ2-3; V: TRBV5-1; CDR3: CASSLERGIMDTQYF; DNA: TGCGCCAGCAGCCTAGAGCGGGGCATCATGGATACGCAGTATTTT
D: -; size: once; J: TRBJ1-5; V: TRBV30; CDR3: CAWSPRARPQHF; DNA: TGTGCCTGGAGTCCCAGGGCGCGGCCCCAGCATTTT
D: -; size: -; J: TRBJ1-5; V: TRBV28; CDR3: CASSFSPGAMFYGNQPQHF; DNA: TGTGCCAGCAGTTTCTCCCCAGGGGCGATGTTTTATGGCAATCAGCCCCAGCATTTT
D: -; size: -; J: TRBJ1-6; V: TRBV28; CDR3: CASSPPGRNIHF; DNA: TGTGCCAGCAGTCCCCCAGGAAGAAATATCCACTTT
D: TRBD1; size: -; J: TRBJ2-7; V: TRBV5-1; CDR3: CASSLLTGTGVSYEQYF; DNA: TGCGCCAGCAGCTTGCTTACCGGGACAGGGGTATCCTACGAGCAGTACTTC
D: TRBD2; size: -; J: TRBJ2-7; V: TRBV7-2; CDR3: CASSLGLAGRPTAYEQYF; DNA: TGTGCCAGCAGCTTAGGACTAGCGGGCCGTCCTACCGCCTACGAGCAGTACTTC
D: -; size: -; J: TRBJ2-7; V: TRBV7-2; CDR3: CASSLVSGEVDEQYF; DNA: TGTGCCAGCAGCTTAGTCTCAGGGGAAGTAGACGAGCAGTACTTC